These T cell receptor beta chains were read from a single sample in a study of T-cell reconstitution after alpha-beta-depleted transplantation in children. In TCRdb, the PCR reads were re-called with MiXCR into one record per CDR3 protein. The sample contains 700,000 to 950,000 distinct CDR3 sequences, roughly 15% of which appear only once. Sequences were derived from PBMCs, mostly from graft donor cells, sampled 360 days after TCRalphabeta/CD19-depleted stem cell transplant. These receptor sequences come from a male patient younger than 18 who had a stem cell transplant for acute lymphoblastic leukemia, so the T cells may come from the graft donor. Each CDR3 is given with its conserved first and last residue. A D gene is named only where the DNA matches it firmly. A clone size is listed for some rows: how often the clone was seen (once, few, many), or a class if it is expanded.

v_call	clone_size	j_call	d_call	cdr3_nt	cdr3_aa
TRBV7-9	-	TRBJ1-2	-	TGTGCCAGCAGCGCTCGGACAGATGGCTACACCTTC	CASSARTDGYTF
TRBV29-1	-	TRBJ1-5	-	TGCAGCGTTTTGGCAGGAATGCCCAATCAGCCCCAGCATTTT	CSVLAGMPNQPQHF
TRBV29-1	-	TRBJ2-7	-	TGCAGCGTTGAGTTCCTCTACGAGCAGTACTTC	CSVEFLYEQYF
TRBV7-9	few	TRBJ2-5	-	TGTGCCAGCAGCTCGACAGGTATTGGGACGGAGACCCAGTACTTC	CASSSTGIGTETQYF
TRBV19	-	TRBJ1-2	TRBD1	TGTGCCAGTAGTATGGGGAGGACAGGAGTAATCTATGGCTACACCTTC	CASSMGRTGVIYGYTF
TRBV14	few	TRBJ2-7	TRBD2	TGTGCCAGCAGCCGGCGGGGGGCCTACGAGCAGTACTTC	CASSRRGAYEQYF
TRBV4-2	-	TRBJ2-7	-	TGTGCCATCGGCCCCGGGCTCCGCTACGAGCAGTACTTC	CAIGPGLRYEQYF
TRBV6-4	few	TRBJ1-1	-	TGTGCCAGCAGTGGTGGAGTAGGCACTGAAGCTTTCTTT	CASSGGVGTEAFF
TRBV9	-	TRBJ2-7	-	TGTGCCAGCAGCGTAGGACCGCCTTTCTACGAGCAGTACTTC	CASSVGPPFYEQYF
TRBV5-1	-	TRBJ1-1	-	TGCGCCAGCAGTGAGAGCGCTGAAGCTTTCTTT	CASSESAEAFF
TRBV4-2	few	TRBJ2-5	TRBD2	TGTGCCAGCAGCGGGCCTAGCGGAAAAGAGACCCAGTACTTC	CASSGPSGKETQYF
TRBV4-2	many	TRBJ2-3	-	TGTGCCAGCAGCCAAGATGGCGGGGAGCGTACAGATACGCAGTATTTT	CASSQDGGERTDTQYF
TRBV2	-	TRBJ2-3	-	TGTGCCAGCAGTGAACTGGCTGATACGCAGTATTTT	CASSELADTQYF
TRBV2	few	TRBJ1-5	-	TGTGCTTGGGGCACCGGTGGGAATCAGCCCCAGCATTTT	CAWGTGGNQPQHF
TRBV15	-	TRBJ2-3	-	TGTGCCACCAGCAGAGATCTTATGTCAGATACGCAGTATTTT	CATSRDLMSDTQYF
TRBV29-1	-	TRBJ1-5	TRBD1	TGCAGCGTTACCACGGGACAGCCTTATAGCAATCAGCCCCAGCATTTT	CSVTTGQPYSNQPQHF
TRBV18	-	TRBJ2-1	TRBD1	TGTGCCAGCTCCTTCGCGGGACAGGGATCATTTCTCTACAATGAGCAGTTCTTC	CASSFAGQGSFLYNEQFF
TRBV20-1	-	TRBJ1-4	-	TGCAGTGCTAGACACCAACAAGGGGAAAAACTGTTTTTT	CSARHQQGEKLFF
TRBV11-2	few	TRBJ2-4	-	TGTGCCAGCAGCTTAGTGGTTGCGGCGGTCTTAGCCAAAAACATTCAGTACTTC	CASSLVVAAVLAKNIQYF
TRBV2	many	TRBJ2-2	-	TGTGCCAGCAGCGGGGGAACCGGGGAGCTGTTTTTT	CASSGGTGELFF
TRBV11-2	-	TRBJ2-5	-	TGTGCCAGCAGCTTAAAAAGCTGGACCCAGGGCGAAGAGACCCAGTACTTC	CASSLKSWTQGEETQYF
TRBV5-1	-	TRBJ1-5	-	TGCGCCAGCAGCTTGGACAGGCGAGGGCAGCCCCAGCATTTT	CASSLDRRGQPQHF
TRBV5-1	few	TRBJ2-1	TRBD1	TGCGCCAGCAGCATTACGACAGGGGGCCTCTACAATGAGCAGTTCTTC	CASSITTGGLYNEQFF
TRBV7-8	-	TRBJ2-7	-	TGTGCCAGCAGCCCTACCGGGGCCGACTCCTACGAGCAGTACTTC	CASSPTGADSYEQYF
TRBV24-1	few	TRBJ1-5	-	TGTGCCACCAGTTCCACGACGGGTCCCCAGCATTTT	CATSSTTGPQHF
TRBV7-2	-	TRBJ1-6	-	TGTGCCAGCAGCCCGAAGGCAGTCTCCTATAATTCACCCCTCCACTTT	CASSPKAVSYNSPLHF
TRBV11-3	few	TRBJ2-1	-	TGTGCCAGCAGCTTCCAACTAACAGGAAACAATGAGCAGTTCTTC	CASSFQLTGNNEQFF
TRBV6-1	few	TRBJ2-3	-	TGTGCCAGCGCGTCAGGCGGGGAAGATACGCAGTATTTT	CASASGGEDTQYF
TRBV12-3/TRBV12-4	-	TRBJ2-5	-	TGTGCCAGCAGACAAATCAATCGGGGTCGACGGGAGACCCAGTACTTC	CASRQINRGRRETQYF
TRBV18	-	TRBJ2-7	-	TGTGCCAGCTCACCACCGAGGCGGTACGAGCAGTACTTC	CASSPPRRYEQYF
TRBV10-3	-	TRBJ2-3	-	TGTGCCATCAGCCTCCTTAGCGAAGATACGCAGTATTTT	CAISLLSEDTQYF
TRBV24-1	few	TRBJ2-7	TRBD1	TGTGCCACCAGTGATTCGACAGGGGGCCACGAGCAGTACTTC	CATSDSTGGHEQYF
TRBV27	few	TRBJ1-3	-	TGTGCCAGCAGTTTATCCGGGGGAAACACCATATATTTT	CASSLSGGNTIYF
TRBV19	-	TRBJ2-7	-	TGTGCCAGTAGTATAATGGAAGATTCCTACGAGCAGTACTTC	CASSIMEDSYEQYF
TRBV7-9	many	TRBJ2-2	TRBD2	TGTGCCAGCAGCTTACAAGGCGGGAGGGCCGCCGGGGAGCTGTTTTTT	CASSLQGGRAAGELFF
TRBV27	-	TRBJ1-3	-	TGTGCCAGCAGTTTTGGGGAACTTCGAAACACCATATATTTT	CASSFGELRNTIYF
TRBV7-2	few	TRBJ2-1	-	TGTGCCAGCAGCTTATTTTGGCGGCAACTACCCGAGTTC	CASSLFWRQLPEF
TRBV29-1	few	TRBJ2-1	TRBD2	TGCAGCGTTGAAGATCCCGGGACTAGAAACTACAATGAGCAGTTCTTC	CSVEDPGTRNYNEQFF
TRBV20-1	few	TRBJ2-7	-	TGCAGTGCTAGATTGGCTAGTTGGGACCACGAGCAGTACTTC	CSARLASWDHEQYF
TRBV29-1	few	TRBJ2-7	-	TGCAGCGTTGAAGAAGCGTCTGGGGCCGAGCAGTACTTC	CSVEEASGAEQYF
TRBV7-6	few	TRBJ1-5	-	TGTGCCAGCAGCTTATACAGGGCCGATCAGCCCCAGCATTTT	CASSLYRADQPQHF
TRBV4-1	few	TRBJ2-3	TRBD2	TGCGCCAGCAGCCAGGGGCGGGAGGTTGATACGCAGTATTTT	CASSQGREVDTQYF
TRBV11-2	-	TRBJ2-5	TRBD2	TGTGCCAGCAGCCCCCCCACTAGCGGGAGACGGGAGACCCAGTACTTC	CASSPPTSGRRETQYF
TRBV20-1	few	TRBJ2-7	TRBD1	TGCAGTGCTAGAACTGCTCGGGACAGGGGGAGGTACGAGCAGTACTTC	CSARTARDRGRYEQYF
TRBV5-1	few	TRBJ2-3	TRBD1	TGCGCCAGCAGCTTGCGGACAGGGGGCTCAGATACGCAGTATTTT	CASSLRTGGSDTQYF
TRBV5-1	-	TRBJ2-7	TRBD1	TGCGCCAGCAGCACCGGGACAGGGGGGATGTTGGACGAGCAGTACTTC	CASSTGTGGMLDEQYF
TRBV20-1	-	TRBJ2-5	-	TGCAGTGCAACCCTAGCGACGGAGACCCAGTACTTC	CSATLATETQYF
TRBV5-1	-	TRBJ1-5	-	TGCGCCAGCCCCGGGCCGAACAATCAGCCCCAGCATTTT	CASPGPNNQPQHF
TRBV25-1	many	TRBJ2-7	TRBD1	TGTGCCAGCAGCCCGACAGGGGGGTATCACGAGCAGTACTTC	CASSPTGGYHEQYF
TRBV7-3	-	TRBJ2-3	-	TGTGCCAGCAGCATCGTTCCGGGAGTGGGCGTAGGCAGAGATACGCAGTATTTT	CASSIVPGVGVGRDTQYF
TRBV15	-	TRBJ2-3	-	TGTGCCACCAGCGGGGTGGCGGTTCTTAGCACAGATACGCAGTATTTT	CATSGVAVLSTDTQYF
TRBV6-5	once	TRBJ2-2	TRBD2	TGTGCCAGCAGTTATTCGAGCGGGAGGTGGCGGACCGGGGAGCTGTTTTTT	CASSYSSGRWRTGELFF
TRBV30	few	TRBJ2-7	TRBD2	TGTGCCTCCACGGAGCCGGGAGGGCCCCTCGTCGAGCAGTACTTC	CASTEPGGPLVEQYF